This entry is about one T cell receptor beta chain. Its antigen has not been determined. The sample holds no much larger clone one base away, and base qualities are not on file. This sample was taken from a study of control samples from healthy donors and cancer patients (TCRdb year 2020). Library generation was performed with the immunoSEQ multiplex PCR assay. TCRdb obtained this table from immuneACCESS and retained in-frame rearrangements with V and J assigned. These tables miss some clones; where compared with another copy, unresolved V genes account for less than half of the shortfall, and the remainder is unexplained. The sample profile shows roughly 100,000 clones; more than 85% of them were found once. The biggest ten clones account for around 0.9% of the sample. Trimming takes 3 bases from V and 7 bases from J, and the germline ends sit 18 bases apart. The cysteine opens and the phenylalanine closes a CDR3 of 15 amino acids. Kept here is only the CDR3 DNA, which spans 45 bases and is read in frame from base 1. CDR1 and CDR2, per the germline V gene (reference sequence), are SEHNR and FQNEAQ.

This TCR was recovered from a woman aged 25 to 45 in good health. The chain is assembled from TRBV7-9 and TRBJ1-2; too little of a D gene remains to name it. Sequences were obtained from blood. The CDR3 here reads CASSFSPGREGGYTF. The nucleotide sequence reads as follows: TGTGCCAGCAGCTTCTCCCCGGGTAGGGAGGGTGGCTACACCTTC.